Presented here are 8 T cell receptor beta chains from one specimen sequenced in a study of blood T cell repertoires in COVID-19. The repertoire was sequenced with immunoSEQ multiplex PCR; TCRdb's copy has only in-frame clones and lacks some. Found here are roughly 290,000 clones, approximately 83% of them singletons; the top ten hold 15% to 19%. The sequenced sample was peripheral blood. The receptors stem from an older person with COVID-19, enrolled during active disease.

This chain links TRBV19 with TRBJ1-6; TRBD1 is a possible D gene (5 bases). Germline V gene lookup returns CDR1 LNHDA and CDR2 SQIVND (reference sequence). There are 15 residues in the CDR3. Trimming stripped 5 bases from V and 8 bases from J, with 16 bases between. As DNA, the CDR3 is TGTGCCAGTAGTTTTCTGGGGGGGACTGATTCACCCCTCCACTTT. Translated: CASSFLGGTDSPLHF.

This chain links TRBV7-9 with TRBJ1-1, with D possibly TRBD1 on 5 matching bases. Germline V gives CDR1 SEHNR, CDR2 FQNEAQ (reference sequence). V was trimmed by 5 bases and J by 0 bases, leaving 19 bases between them. The CDR3 is made up of 17 amino acids. CDR3 region: CASSPPGQGKMNTEAFF. CDR3 coding DNA: TGTGCCAGCAGCCCCCCCGGGCAGGGAAAGATGAACACTGAAGCTTTCTTT.

This sequence joins TRBV9 and TRBJ1-3; 7 bases agree with TRBD1. Germline V gene lookup returns CDR1 SGDLS and CDR2 YYNGEE. The CDR3 has 17 amino acids. V was pared by 1 base and J by 0 bases, with 7 bases of the junction left unmatched. CDR3 DNA: TGTGCCAGCAGCGTAACTTCCGGGACAGACTCTGGAAACACCATATATTTT. It translates to CASSVTSGTDSGNTIYF.

The chain uses TRBV7-9 and TRBJ2-5; a possible D gene is TRBD1 (5 bases). This CDR3 has 14 amino acids. Looked up from germline, CDR1 is SEHNR and CDR2 is FQNEAQ (reference sequence). V was cut by 4 bases and J by 1 base, with 10 bases left in between. CDR3 sequence (DNA): TGTGCCAGCAGCTCAACAGGAGCCCAAGAGACCCAGTACTTC. Protein sequence: CASSSTGAQETQYF.

This clone was picked up one time. The CDR3 bases are TGCAGCGTTGGGACCGGGGGTGAAGCTTTCTTT. Translated, it gives CSVGTGGEAFF. The rearrangement uses TRBV29-1 and TRBJ1-1; D might be TRBD1 (5 bases). This CDR3 region has 11 residues. Trimming shortened V by 4 bases and J by 7 bases, and 10 bases separated the two germline ends. CDR1 is SQVTM and CDR2 is ANQGSEA in the germline V gene.

This clone was seen once. The V and J genes are TRBV19 and TRBJ2-7, with 9 bases identical to TRBD1. V was pared by 3 bases and J by 3 bases, with 3 bases of the junction left unmatched. The CDR3 consists of 14 residues. Germline loops: CDR1 LNHDA, CDR2 SQIVND (reference sequence). CDR3 residues: CASSIGGQGYEQYF. In nucleotides, the CDR3 is TGTGCCAGTAGTATTGGGGGACAGGGCTACGAGCAGTACTTC.

The V and J genes are TRBV7-3 and TRBJ2-3; 7 positions agree with TRBD1. The CDR3 extends over 14 amino acids. Germline trimming cut 4 bases from V and 4 bases from J; bases unmatched to any gene: 5. The V gene's germline CDR1 is SGHTA and CDR2 FQGTGA. The DNA for the CDR3 is TGTGCCAGCAGCTACAACAGGGGCGCAGATACGCAGTATTTT. It specifies CASSYNRGADTQYF.

The DNA for the CDR3 is TGCAGTGCACAACCAGGGGATGAGCAGTTCTTC. It encodes CSAQPGDEQFF. The rearrangement joins TRBV20-1 to TRBJ2-1; TRBD1 is a possible D gene (6 bases). V was clipped by 6 bases and J by 8 bases, with 11 bases between them. The CDR3 spans 11 residues. The germline CDR1 and CDR2 sequences are DFQATT and SNEGSKA (reference sequence).